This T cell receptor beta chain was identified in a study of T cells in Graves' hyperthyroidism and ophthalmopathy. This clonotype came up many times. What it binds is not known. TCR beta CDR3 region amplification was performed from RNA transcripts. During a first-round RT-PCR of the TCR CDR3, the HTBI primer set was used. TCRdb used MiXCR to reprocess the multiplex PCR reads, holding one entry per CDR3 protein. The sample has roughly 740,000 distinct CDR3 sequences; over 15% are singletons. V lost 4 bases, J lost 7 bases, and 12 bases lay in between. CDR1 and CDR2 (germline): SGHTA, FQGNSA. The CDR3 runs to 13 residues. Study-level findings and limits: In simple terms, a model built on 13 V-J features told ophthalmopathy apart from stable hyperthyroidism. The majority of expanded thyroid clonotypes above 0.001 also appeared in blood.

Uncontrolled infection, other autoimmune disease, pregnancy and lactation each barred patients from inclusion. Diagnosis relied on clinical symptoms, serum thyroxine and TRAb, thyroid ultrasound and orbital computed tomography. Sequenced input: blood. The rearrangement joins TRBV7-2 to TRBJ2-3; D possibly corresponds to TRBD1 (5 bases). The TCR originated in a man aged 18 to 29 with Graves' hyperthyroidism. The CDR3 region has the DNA TGTGCCAGCAGCTCTGGGGCCCCAAATACGCAGTATTTT. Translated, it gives CASSSGAPNTQYF.